Listed below are T cell receptor beta chains from one sample, sequenced in a study of T-cell memory formation after mild COVID-19. TCRdb ran MiXCR on the 5' RACE reads and lists one entry per CDR3 protein. The data show 350,000 or so distinct CDR3 sequences, under 25% seen once. The sequenced material came from PBMCs or a T cell subset sorted from them (not recorded which). The receptor source for this set is an adult woman who had mild COVID-19 (a few samples of this study predate the infection). Cell type and time point are not known. Each CDR3 is given without its conserved first and last residue. Size is omitted from some rows. Given values are once, few, many or a class for expanded clones.

cdr3_aa	clone_size	v_call	j_call
SSSQAYNSPLH	.	TRBV4-3	TRBJ1-6
ASGLAGVDEQF	few	TRBV6-6	TRBJ2-1
SARDLPQGTDTEAF	.	TRBV20-1	TRBJ1-1
ASSPPGTSGSNEQF	few	TRBV18	TRBJ2-1
ASSTLGSGANVLT	.	TRBV5-6	TRBJ2-6
ASSQEARGGSTDTQY	few	TRBV4-3	TRBJ2-3
SARRGASPFSGANVLT	few	TRBV20-1	TRBJ2-6
ASSLADSYEKLF	.	TRBV11-1	TRBJ1-4
ASSPAGTGARETQY	few	TRBV4-3	TRBJ2-5
ASSQSIGRNTEAF	few	TRBV7-2	TRBJ1-1
ASSIQTLQGGSYNEQF	.	TRBV7-9	TRBJ2-1
ASSLGTGNQPQH	many	TRBV5-1	TRBJ1-5
ASSGTTSGSYEQY	once	TRBV27	TRBJ2-7
ATSDPGRDYGYT	.	TRBV24-1	TRBJ1-2
ASSYLAGGHTDTQY	once	TRBV2	TRBJ2-3
ASSQVGSGAEAF	few	TRBV3-1	TRBJ1-1
SATASGYEQY	few	TRBV29-1	TRBJ2-7
ASSYFSGNTGELF	.	TRBV6-5	TRBJ2-2
ASSLQTVMNTEAF	once	TRBV4-2	TRBJ1-1
ASRSDEATAEAF	few	TRBV21-1	TRBJ1-1
SSSFVKNIQY	.	TRBV7-2	TRBJ2-4
ASSLGGFDEQF	many	TRBV5-1	TRBJ2-1
SARSGSNYEQY	.	TRBV20-1	TRBJ2-7
ASSPVGLAGITDTQY	.	TRBV18	TRBJ2-3
ATVLGQGSTDTQY	.	TRBV28	TRBJ2-3
ASSQDLQGGSYNEQF	few	TRBV4-1	TRBJ2-1
ASSLAPRDGELF	few	TRBV7-9	TRBJ2-2
SASPTGEAAQY	few	TRBV20-1	TRBJ2-3
ASSIDPQGSNQPQH	.	TRBV6-5	TRBJ1-5
ASSPARGQGTGELF	few	TRBV5-4	TRBJ2-2
ASSSGPAIEAF	.	TRBV12-3/TRBV12-4	TRBJ1-1
ASSAGLHNEQF	.	TRBV7-7	TRBJ2-1
ARSPGQGGDTQY	.	TRBV30	TRBJ2-3
ASSLTTLTDTQY	.	TRBV6-6	TRBJ2-3
ASSPTRRVSSQETQY	.	TRBV5-1	TRBJ2-5
ASSTHSGTVPYEQY	.	TRBV7-9	TRBJ2-7
ASSLRPTGATDTQY	.	TRBV11-2	TRBJ2-3
ASSLVGVEAF	.	TRBV5-1	TRBJ1-1
ASSYHETSGTYNEQF	many	TRBV6-2/TRBV6-3	TRBJ2-1
ASSWSGGSTDTQY	.	TRBV7-9	TRBJ2-3
ASSLARGDDTEAF	.	TRBV5-1	TRBJ1-1